This T cell receptor (beta chain) was found in a study of cytomegalovirus exposure and HLA in healthy donors. Study-wide points: A later analysis linked more than 15,000 TCR beta sequences to HLA alleles at 0.05 false discovery rate.

V shed 4 bases, J shed 1 base, and the junction held 2 bases outside the gene matches. Looked up from germline, CDR1 is SEHNR and CDR2 is FQNEAQ (reference sequence). The CDR3 loop spans 15 amino acids. On this clone: Antigen unknown.

The PCR made use of 60 Vbeta and 13 Jbeta primers. Generated by immunoSEQ multiplex PCR, the TCRdb table keeps only in-frame clones and is missing some. The repertoire holds about 100,000 clones, with roughly 71% as singletons. The specimen was PBMCs. The receptor was derived from a young woman in good health and CMV-seropositive. The chain joins TRBV7-9 to TRBJ2-2, with 8 bases fitting TRBD1. CDR3 bases: TGTGCCAGCAGCTACGGACAGGGGAACACCGGGGAGCTGTTTTTT. Translating gives CASSYGQGNTGELFF.